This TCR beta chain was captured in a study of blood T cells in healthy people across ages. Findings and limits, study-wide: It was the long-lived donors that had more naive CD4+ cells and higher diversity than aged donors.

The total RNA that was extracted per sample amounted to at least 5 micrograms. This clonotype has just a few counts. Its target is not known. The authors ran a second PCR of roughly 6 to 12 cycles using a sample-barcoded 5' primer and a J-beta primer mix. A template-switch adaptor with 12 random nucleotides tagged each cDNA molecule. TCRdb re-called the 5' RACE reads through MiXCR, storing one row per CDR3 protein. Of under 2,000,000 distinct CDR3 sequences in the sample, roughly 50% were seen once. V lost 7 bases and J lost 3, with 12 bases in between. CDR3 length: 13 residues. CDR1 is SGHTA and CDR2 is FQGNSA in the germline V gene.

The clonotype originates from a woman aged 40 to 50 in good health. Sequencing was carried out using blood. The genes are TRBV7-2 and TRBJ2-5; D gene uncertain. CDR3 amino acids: CASTDGPKETQYF. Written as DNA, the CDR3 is TGTGCCAGCACTGACGGACCGAAAGAGACCCAGTACTTC.